Following are 17 T cell receptor beta chains from one sample sequenced in a study of cytomegalovirus exposure and HLA in healthy donors. Amplification used 60 Vbeta primers and 13 Jbeta primers. Sequencing used immunoSEQ multiplex PCR; TCRdb keeps in-frame clones, though not all of them. The sample has 130,000 or so clones, about 10% seen once. The sample taken for sequencing was PBMCs. The receptor set was obtained from a woman between 40 and 50 years old in good health and CMV-seropositive.

The V gene is TRBV5-1, the J gene TRBJ1-2; a weak D match, TRBD1 (5 bases). This CDR3 is 17 amino acids long. Trimming pared 3 bases from V and 4 bases from J, leaving 22 bases between. Germline CDR1 is SGHRS and CDR2 is YFSETQ. CDR3 sequence reads: CASSSDPTATIIYGYTF. The CDR3 nucleotides are TGCGCCAGCAGCTCCGACCCGACAGCAACCATTATCTATGGCTACACCTTC.

This clone has just a few counts. The rearrangement links TRBV23-1 to TRBJ1-5; the match to TRBD1 covers 8 bases. TRBV23-1 falls under the ORF class, with uncertain function. V was pared by 1 base and J by 0 bases, with 8 bases of the junction left unmatched. The CDR3 is 18 residues long. The CDR3 sequence is CASSQLGEDRASNQPQHF. CDR3 bases: TGCGCCAGCAGTCAATTAGGGGAGGACAGGGCTAGCAATCAGCCCCAGCATTTT.

The chain combines TRBV21-1 with TRBJ2-3; the table's D gene call, TRBD2, was not cross checked with the DNA. TRBV21-1 represents a pseudogene. CDR3 size: 17 residues. The CDR3 loop is CASSFQRASISTDTQYF. As DNA, the CDR3 is TGTGCCAGCAGCTTTCAGAGGGCCAGTATAAGCACAGATACGCAGTATTTT.

The chain employs TRBV2 and TRBJ2-5; tentative D call: TRBD2 (5 bases). Germline assignment: CDR1 SNHLY and CDR2 FYNNEI. Trimming removed 7 bases at V and 0 bases at J, with 9 bases between. This CDR3 has 13 amino acids. Here the CDR3 DNA reads TGTGCCAGCATTTTAGCGAACCAAGAGACCCAGTACTTC. Protein: CASILANQETQYF.

The chain recombines TRBV29-1 with TRBJ2-7; 12 nucleotides align to TRBD2. With V trimmed by 5 bases and J by 7 bases, 12 bases remained unmatched. Germline V gene lookup returns CDR1 SQVTM and CDR2 ANQGSEA. The CDR3 spans 15 residues. In DNA form, the CDR3 reads TGCAGCGTTTCCTATAGACTAGCGGGGGACTTGGAGCAGTACTTC. Its translation is CSVSYRLAGDLEQYF.

This clone was picked up a small number of times. The rearrangement links TRBV7-6 to TRBJ2-7; 7 bases fit TRBD1. Looked up from germline, CDR1 is SGHVS and CDR2 is FNYEAQ. The J segment lost 0 bases and the V segment lost 5 bases, leaving 4 bases of the junction unmatched. This CDR3 has 14 residues. Here the CDR3 reads CASSKGQVSYEQYF. The CDR3 nucleotides read TGTGCCAGCAGCAAAGGACAGGTCTCCTACGAGCAGTACTTC.

The CDR3 DNA follows: TGTGCTAGTGGTTTGCCAGGACAGGCGAACTCTGGAAACACCATATATTTT. Translating it yields CASGLPGQANSGNTIYF. The chain is built from TRBV12-5 and TRBJ1-3; TRBD1 matches at 7 bases. Germline CDR1 and CDR2: LGHNT and FRNRAP. The CDR3 extends over 17 amino acids. The V and J ends lost 2 bases and 0 bases, in that order; junction bases with no gene match: 7.

Ten or more counts support this clone. The rearrangement joins TRBV5-1 to TRBJ2-7, with D possibly being TRBD1 (6 bases). This CDR3 comprises 15 residues. CDR1 SGHRS and CDR2 YFSETQ come from the germline V gene. The ends were cut back, 0 bases at V and 3 bases at J, with 13 bases in the middle. CDR3 nucleotide sequence: TGCGCCAGCAGCTTGGAACCAGGGGTGAGCTACGAGCAGTACTTC. The encoded protein is CASSLEPGVSYEQYF.

This clone was observed a handful of times. This rearrangement joins TRBV6-5 to TRBJ2-5, with D perhaps matching TRBD2 (6 bases). Per germline, CDR1 MNHEY and CDR2 SVGAGI. This CDR3 comprises 13 residues. V was clipped by 6 bases and J by 4 bases, with 12 bases between them. DNA for the CDR3: TGTGCCAGCAGCCCGGGACTGATAGAGACCCAGTACTTC. Translation gives CASSPGLIETQYF.

The chain joins TRBV11-2 to TRBJ2-3; weak D call: TRBD2 (6 bases). With 1 base removed from V and 3 bases from J, the gap between germline ends came to 20 bases. This CDR3 comprises 18 residues. Germline CDR1 is SGHAT and CDR2 is FQNNGV. This chain's CDR3 is CASSLGTFPLEGTDTQYF. The DNA of the CDR3 is TGTGCCAGCAGCTTAGGGACTTTCCCGCTGGAGGGGACAGATACGCAGTATTTT.

The rearrangement uses TRBV10-3 and TRBJ1-5; tentatively, D is TRBD1 (6 bases). This CDR3 has 14 amino acids. Trimming stripped 0 bases from V and 4 bases from J, with 7 bases between. The germline CDR1 and CDR2 sequences are ENHRY and SYGVKD. The CDR3 loop is CAISESGGNQPQHF. The CDR3 coding sequence is TGTGCCATCAGTGAGTCAGGGGGAAATCAGCCCCAGCATTTT.

Turning to this clone: The same CDR3 also results from other DNA sequences found in this sample. This chain connects TRBV7-6 to TRBJ2-5; 11 nucleotides align to TRBD2. From germline, CDR1 is SGHVS and CDR2 FNYEAQ. The length of the CDR3 is 15 residues. Unmatched junction bases numbered 6, after V lost 4 bases and J lost 5 bases. CDR3 DNA sequence: TGTGCCAGCAGCTCCATGACTAGCGGGGTGGAGACCCAGTACTTC. This translates into CASSSMTSGVETQYF.

V gene TRBV7-8 combines with J gene TRBJ1-5; 8 bases match TRBD1. The CDR3 consists of 14 residues. Germline V gene data show CDR1 as SGHVS and CDR2 as FQNEAQ. V lost 5 bases, J lost 3 bases, and 3 bases stayed unmatched. Here the CDR3 reads CASSPTGANQPQHF. CDR3 bases: TGTGCCAGCAGCCCGACAGGGGCCAATCAGCCCCAGCATTTT.

This clone was counted a few times. This chain links TRBV6-5 with TRBJ1-1; 9 nucleotides match TRBD1. Germline trimming cut 4 bases from V and 8 bases from J; bases unmatched to any gene: 8. The CDR3 consists of 14 residues. CDR1 MNHEY and CDR2 SVGAGI come from the germline V gene. CDR3 amino acids: CASSSTGQGQEAFF. The CDR3 coding sequence is TGTGCCAGCAGTTCTACGGGACAGGGCCAGGAAGCTTTCTTT.

This clone was counted only a few times. V gene TRBV13 combines with J gene TRBJ1-2; D gene ambiguous. Trimming cost V 0 bases and J 8 bases, with 19 bases left between them. Germline-derived CDR1 and CDR2 are PRHDT and FYEKMQ (reference sequence). The CDR3 is made up of 16 amino acids. CDR3 amino acids: CASSLGGRAPTIGYTF. Here the CDR3 DNA reads TGTGCCAGCAGCTTAGGCGGCCGAGCGCCCACTATCGGCTACACCTTC. The whole variable domain, remainder taken from reference TRBV13 and TRBJ1-2, is AAGVIQSPRHLIKEKRETATLKCYPIPRHDTVYWYQQGPGQDPQFLISFYEKMQSDKGSIPDRFSAQQFSDYHSELNMSSLELGDSALYFCASSLGGRAPTIGYTFGSGTRLTVV.

The genes are TRBV5-1 and TRBJ2-2, with D tentatively TRBD1 (6 bases). Germline CDR1 is SGHRS and CDR2 is YFSETQ. With 0 bases removed from V and 7 bases from J, the gap between germline ends came to 13 bases. This CDR3 contains 15 residues. CDR3 in DNA: TGCGCCAGCAGCTTGGCCCTGGGGGCTGGCGGGGAGCTGTTTTTT. This translates into CASSLALGAGGELFF.

The chain couples TRBV27 to TRBJ1-1; a weak D match, TRBD1 (6 bases). This CDR3 has 12 residues. Trimming removed 10 bases at V and 1 base at J, with 10 bases between. Looked up from germline, CDR1 is MNHEY and CDR2 is SMNVEV (reference sequence). CDR3: CATEGENTEAFF. The CDR3 bases are TGTGCCACCGAGGGGGAGAACACTGAAGCTTTCTTT.